The 23 T cell receptor beta chains below all came from one sample that was sequenced in a study of beta chain features in type 1 diabetes. Study-wide results and limits: Shortening of TCRB CDR3s, moderate but significant, appeared in all four CD4+ subsets of Type 1 diabetes patients.

Investigators reverse transcribed all isolated RNA, so they sequenced expressed TCRB transcripts. Method: immunoSEQ multiplex PCR; TCRdb's copy keeps in-frame clones and lacks some. Of 150,000 to 200,000 clones in the sample, around 63% were seen once. Their recognized antigens are unknown. Material: naive CD4+ T cells from blood. The receptor set was obtained from a man aged 30 to 39 with type 1 diabetes.

The chain couples TRBV5-1 to TRBJ1-4; D is perhaps TRBD1 (6 bases). The length of the CDR3 is 13 residues. The ends were cut back, 0 bases at V and 7 bases at J, with 7 bases in the middle. The V gene's germline CDR1 is SGHRS and CDR2 YFSETQ. The CDR3 is CASSLGRGEKLFF. The CDR3 region has the DNA TGCGCCAGCAGCTTGGGCAGGGGTGAAAAACTGTTTTTT.

This chain links TRBV29-1 with TRBJ2-7, with D perhaps being TRBD1 or TRBD2 (5 bases each). Germline V gene sequence: CDR1 SQVTM, CDR2 ANQGSEA. Trimming removed 6 bases at V and 2 bases at J, with 14 bases between. The length of the CDR3 is 13 residues. The CDR3 nucleotides are TGCAGCGTCGCCGGGCCGGGACCCTACGAGCAGTACTTC. It yields the protein CSVAGPGPYEQYF.

The rearrangement uses TRBV4-3 and TRBJ2-1; D might be TRBD2 (7 bases). Germline loops: CDR1 LGHNA, CDR2 YSLEER. Trimming left V 4 bases short and J 3 bases short, with 13 bases between. The length of the CDR3 is 15 residues. CDR3: CASSLGGGVYNEQFF. The CDR3 coding sequence is TGCGCCAGCAGCCTGGGAGGGGGGGTCTACAATGAGCAGTTCTTC.

This clone turned up a few times. The chain recombines TRBV30 with TRBJ1-3, with D hard to call. CDR3 length: 12 residues. The V end was cut by 4 bases, the J end by 0 bases, with 4 bases between. Germline V gives CDR1 GTSNPN, CDR2 SVGIG (reference sequence). The CDR3 DNA is TGTGCCTGGAAGCTCTCTGGAAACACCATATATTTT. Its translation: CAWKLSGNTIYF.

The chain couples TRBV15 to TRBJ2-5, with 9 bases matching TRBD1. V lost 0 bases, J lost 2 bases, and 10 bases stayed unmatched. CDR3 length: 18 amino acids. Germline V CDR1 and CDR2: LNHNV, YYDKDF (reference sequence). CDR3 sequence reads: CATSRDWWQGQGQETQYF. DNA for the CDR3: TGTGCCACCAGCAGAGATTGGTGGCAGGGACAGGGACAAGAGACCCAGTACTTC.

The J gene is TRBJ1-2, the V gene TRBV28; D possibly corresponds to TRBD1 (5 bases). This CDR3 is 14 amino acids long. Deletions cut 6 bases from V and 4 bases from J, with 15 bases between. Germline CDR1 and CDR2: MDHEN and SYDVKM. CDR3: CASRSPGRPYGYTF. The CDR3, as DNA: TGTGCCAGCAGGTCGCCGGGACGGCCCTATGGCTACACCTTC.

The CDR3 region is CAWRVIFNSPLHF. CDR3 DNA sequence: TGTGCCTGGAGAGTCATTTTTAATTCACCCCTCCACTTT. The chain uses TRBV30 and TRBJ1-6; no definite D call. V lost 3 bases, J lost 6 bases, and 9 bases lay in between. The CDR3 is 13 residues long. CDR1 and CDR2 (germline): GTSNPN, SVGIG (reference sequence).

J is TRBJ2-4 and V is TRBV6-5; D may correspond to TRBD1 or TRBD2 (5 bases each). Germline values: CDR1 MNHEY, CDR2 SVGAGI. The V end was cut by 7 bases, the J end by 5 bases, with 18 bases between. The CDR3 is 15 amino acids. DNA for the CDR3: TGTGCCAGCACCCCACTCCCCGGGACCGAAAACATTCAGTACTTC. Protein sequence: CASTPLPGTENIQYF.

This sequence joins TRBV30 and TRBJ2-5; 7 bases are a match to TRBD1. The trim removed 0 bases at V and 4 bases at J, leaving 8 bases unmatched. This CDR3 has 15 residues. Germline V gene lookup returns CDR1 GTSNPN and CDR2 SVGIG (reference sequence). CDR3 amino acids: CAWSVGTAETETQYF. The CDR3 DNA is TGTGCCTGGAGTGTAGGGACAGCGGAGACAGAGACCCAGTACTTC.

J is TRBJ2-3 and V is TRBV19; D might be TRBD2 (5 bases). V lost 9 bases and J lost 5, with 12 bases in between. CDR1 and CDR2 (germline): LNHDA, SQIVND (reference sequence). This CDR3 spans 12 amino acids. The CDR3 loop is CASTWAGDTQYF. Written as DNA, the CDR3 is TGTGCCAGCACCTGGGCGGGAGATACGCAGTATTTT.

The rearrangement uses TRBV29-1 and TRBJ2-5; a weak D match, TRBD2 (6 bases). CDR1 and CDR2 from the germline V gene are SQVTM and ANQGSEA. The CDR3 is 14 residues long. V was clipped by 3 bases and J by 0 bases, with 11 bases between them. CDR3 sequence (DNA): TGCAGCGTTGATGTCGGGGGAGACCAAGAGACCCAGTACTTC. It specifies CSVDVGGDQETQYF.

The chain recombines TRBV30 with TRBJ1-2; D call uncertain. The germline V gene encodes CDR1 GTSNPN and CDR2 SVGIG (reference sequence). CDR3 length equals 12 residues. The ends were cut back, 0 bases at V and 4 bases at J, with 6 bases in the middle. CDR3 sequence (DNA): TGTGCCTGGAGTGTCGGAGCCTATGGCTACACCTTC. Protein: CAWSVGAYGYTF. The full variable domain, completed using reference TRBV30 and TRBJ1-2, is SQTIHQWPATLVQPVGSPLSLECTVEGTSNPNLYWYRQAAGRGLQLLFYSVGIGQISSEVPQNLSASRPQDRQFILSSKKLLLSDSGFYLCAWSVGAYGYTFGSGTRLTVV.

In nucleotides, the CDR3 is TGTGCCAGCAGTTTACCGGGGGGCCACGGTGAGCAGTTCTTC. Amino acid sequence: CASSLPGGHGEQFF. The chain links TRBV27 to TRBJ2-1; possible D gene TRBD2, 7 bases. The germline V gene encodes CDR1 MNHEY and CDR2 SMNVEV (reference sequence). The V end lost 2 bases, the J end lost 9 bases, and 14 bases lay between the germline ends. This CDR3 spans 14 amino acids.

Turning to this clone: Other DNA sequences within the sample encode an identical CDR3. The chain combines TRBV4-3 with TRBJ2-7, with 9 bases that match TRBD1. CDR3 size: 14 residues. Germline V gene data show CDR1 as LGHNA and CDR2 as YSLEER. The V and J ends lost 4 bases and 1 base, in that order; junction bases with no gene match: 2. CDR3 bases: TGCGCCAGCAGCCTGGGACAGGGTTCCTACGAGCAGTACTTC. It encodes CASSLGQGSYEQYF.

This clone was found a few times. V usage is TRBV4-3 and J usage is TRBJ2-1; 8 positions match TRBD1. There are 15 residues in the CDR3. J gave up 7 bases and V 0 bases, and 5 bases lay outside the gene matches. From germline, CDR1 is LGHNA and CDR2 YSLEER. CDR3: CASSQETGQGNEQFF. DNA of the CDR3: TGCGCCAGCAGCCAAGAAACTGGACAGGGAAATGAGCAGTTCTTC.

V is TRBV14 and J is TRBJ2-1; D remains ambiguous. V dropped 0 bases and J dropped 10 bases, with 10 bases sitting between them. Germline values: CDR1 SGHDN, CDR2 FVKESK. The CDR3 contains 13 residues. Written as DNA, the CDR3 is TGTGCCAGCAGCCAAGATGAGGTCTCGGAGCAGTTCTTC. It specifies CASSQDEVSEQFF.

This clone was counted a single time. The rearrangement joins TRBV27 to TRBJ2-7; D not certain. The CDR3 sequence is 15 residues long. Per the germline V gene, CDR1 is MNHEY and CDR2 is SMNVEV (reference sequence). The V end was cut by 6 bases, the J end by 3 bases, with 18 bases between. The CDR3 nucleotides read TGTGCCAGCAGCCCCAAGATCCACAGCAACTACGAGCAGTACTTC. It specifies CASSPKIHSNYEQYF.

V gene TRBV30 combines with J gene TRBJ1-1; TRBD1 might be the D (6 bases). Germline assignment: CDR1 GTSNPN and CDR2 SVGIG (reference sequence). Deletions cut 2 bases from V and 6 bases from J, with 13 bases between. CDR3 length: 13 residues. The DNA for the CDR3 is TGTGCCTGGAGTCCCTCACAGGGAGCTGAAGCTTTCTTT. Translated, it gives CAWSPSQGAEAFF.

The V gene is TRBV18, the J gene TRBJ2-7; D uncertain. Looked up from germline, CDR1 is KGHSH and CDR2 is LQKENI. The CDR3 is 14 residues long. The germline V and J ends were trimmed by 3 bases and 1 base, with 10 bases remaining between them. CDR3 residues: CASSPNDGSYEQYF. CDR3 bases: TGTGCCAGCTCACCGAATGACGGATCCTACGAGCAGTACTTC.

The chain has TRBV29-1 and TRBJ2-7, with TRBD1 matching over 9 bases. The CDR3 totals 17 residues. Germline V CDR1 and CDR2: SQVTM, ANQGSEA. V lost 4 bases, J lost 1 base, and 14 bases stayed unmatched. Here the CDR3 DNA reads TGCAGCGTTGGGCTGCCCGACAGGGGGTGGCCTTCCTACGAGCAGTACTTC. It encodes CSVGLPDRGWPSYEQYF.

This sequence joins TRBV29-1 and TRBJ2-6, with D unclear. Trimming pared 1 base from V and 2 bases from J, leaving 3 bases between. CDR3 length: 13 amino acids. In germline, CDR1 is SQVTM, CDR2 ANQGSEA. The CDR3 loop reads CSVEVAGANVLTF. CDR3 DNA: TGCAGCGTTGAAGTGGCTGGGGCCAACGTCCTGACTTTC.

The chain carries TRBV7-8 and TRBJ2-1; D gene uncertain. The CDR3 extends over 15 amino acids. V lost 2 bases, J lost 10 bases, and 18 bases lay in between. Germline V gene sequence: CDR1 SGHVS, CDR2 FQNEAQ. This CDR3 reads CASSLSYGDLGEQFF. The CDR3 nucleotides are TGTGCCAGCAGCTTAAGTTATGGCGACCTGGGGGAGCAGTTCTTC.

This rearrangement joins TRBV29-1 to TRBJ2-3; 7 bases line up with TRBD2. V lost 1 base and J lost 2; bases outside the gene matches: 3. Germline CDR1 and CDR2: SQVTM and ANQGSEA. The CDR3 is 14 amino acids. CDR3 in amino acids: CSVEVSGFTDTQYF. The CDR3 nucleotides are TGCAGCGTTGAAGTTAGCGGGTTCACAGATACGCAGTATTTT.